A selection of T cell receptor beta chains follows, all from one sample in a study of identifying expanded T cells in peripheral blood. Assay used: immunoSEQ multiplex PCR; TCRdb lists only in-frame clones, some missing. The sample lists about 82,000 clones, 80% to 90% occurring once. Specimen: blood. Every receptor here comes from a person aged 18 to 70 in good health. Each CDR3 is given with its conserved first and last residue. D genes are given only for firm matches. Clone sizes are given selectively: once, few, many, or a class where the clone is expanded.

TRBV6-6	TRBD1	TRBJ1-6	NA	TGTGCCAGCAGTGACTCGACAGGGGATAATTCACCCCTCCACTTT	CASSDSTGDNSPLHF
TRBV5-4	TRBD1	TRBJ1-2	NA	TGTGCCAGCAGAGATGACAGGGCGGGTGGCTACACCTTC	CASRDDRAGGYTF
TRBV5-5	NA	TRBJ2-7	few	TGTGCCAGCAGCTTGTATCTGGGCGAGCAGTACTTC	CASSLYLGEQYF
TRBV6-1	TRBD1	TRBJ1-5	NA	TGTGCCAGCAGGGGACAGGGTGTAAGCAATCAGCCCCAGCATTTT	CASRGQGVSNQPQHF
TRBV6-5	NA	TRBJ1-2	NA	TGTGCCAGCAGTTACCAATCCGGGGGTCGTGGCACCTTC	CASSYQSGGRGTF
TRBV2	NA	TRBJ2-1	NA	TGTGCCAGGAAGAGCGCGGGTACCACCTACAATGAGCAGTTCTTC	CARKSAGTTYNEQFF
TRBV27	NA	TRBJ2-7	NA	TGTGCCAGCAGTCCACGGAGGCTCGGCGGTGGGAGCTCCTACGAGCAGTACTTC	CASSPRRLGGGSSYEQYF
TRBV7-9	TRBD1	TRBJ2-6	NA	TGTGCCAGCAGCCATACAGGGGGTGGTTCCTCTGGGGCCAACGTCCTGACTTTC	CASSHTGGGSSGANVLTF
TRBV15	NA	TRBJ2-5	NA	TGTGCCACCAGCAGAGACCGCCTCGAGCAAGAGACCCAGTACTTC	CATSRDRLEQETQYF
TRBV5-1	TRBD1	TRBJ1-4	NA	TGCGCCAGCCAAGGACAGGCCTTTGAAAAACTGTTTTTT	CASQGQAFEKLFF
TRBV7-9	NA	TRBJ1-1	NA	TGTGCCAGCAGCTTAGCTAGGGGTCCGAACACTGAAGCTTTCTTT	CASSLARGPNTEAFF
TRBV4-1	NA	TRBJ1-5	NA	TGCGCCAGCAGCCAAGGATTCCCGGGCCAGCCCCAGCATTTT	CASSQGFPGQPQHF
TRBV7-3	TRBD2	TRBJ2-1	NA	TGTGCCAGCAGCCTGGGGACTAGCGGGAACAATGAGCAGTTCTTC	CASSLGTSGNNEQFF
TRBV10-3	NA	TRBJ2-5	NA	TGTGCCGCTAGCACTAATGGGGAGACCCAGTACTTC	CAASTNGETQYF
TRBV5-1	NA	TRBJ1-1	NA	TGCGCCAGCAGCTTGGCCATTAACCGGGTAAACACTGAAGCTTTCTTT	CASSLAINRVNTEAFF
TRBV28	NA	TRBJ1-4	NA	TGTGCCAGCGTGACGAGGGCTGAGGAAAAACTGTTTTTT	CASVTRAEEKLFF
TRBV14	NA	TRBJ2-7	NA	TGTGCCAGCAGCCAAGAGCGGGGAGAGCAGTACTTC	CASSQERGEQYF
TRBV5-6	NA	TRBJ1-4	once	TGTGCCAGCAGCTTTTGGCGGGGGAATGAAAAACTGTTTTTT	CASSFWRGNEKLFF
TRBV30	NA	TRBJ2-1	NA	TGTGCCTGGAGTAGATCCACCGCCTACAATGAGCAGTTCTTC	CAWSRSTAYNEQFF
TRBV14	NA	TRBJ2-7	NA	TGTGCCAGCAGCCAAGGGGGCAGCGGCCTGTCTTACGAGCAGTACTTC	CASSQGGSGLSYEQYF
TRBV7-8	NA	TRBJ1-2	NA	TGTGCCAGCAGCAACGACAGATCCTCTAACTATGGCTACACCTTC	CASSNDRSSNYGYTF
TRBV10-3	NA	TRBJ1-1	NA	TGTGCCATCAGTGAGGTTGGTCGTCAGGGGATGAACACTGAAGCTTTCTTT	CAISEVGRQGMNTEAFF
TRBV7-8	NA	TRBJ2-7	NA	TGTGCCAGCAGCTTAAAGTCGAGCGAGCAGTACTTC	CASSLKSSEQYF
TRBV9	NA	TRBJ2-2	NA	TGTGCCAGCAGAGGGGGACCAAACACCGGGGAGCTGTTTTTT	CASRGGPNTGELFF
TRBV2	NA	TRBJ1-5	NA	TGTGCCAGCAGTGACAGGGCTAGCAATCAGCCCCAGCATTTT	CASSDRASNQPQHF
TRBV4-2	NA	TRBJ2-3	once	TGTGCCAGCAGCCAAGGGTACAACACAGATACGCAGTATTTT	CASSQGYNTDTQYF
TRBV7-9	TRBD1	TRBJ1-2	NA	TGTGCCAGCAGCTTACCCCGGACAGGGGAGGATGGCTACACCTTC	CASSLPRTGEDGYTF
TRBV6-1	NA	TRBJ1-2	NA	TGTGCCAGCAGCCCCCAGAGCCACTATGGCTACACCTTC	CASSPQSHYGYTF
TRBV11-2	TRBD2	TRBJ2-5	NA	TGTGCCAGCACCCTAGGGCCTAGCGGGAGCCTCCAAGAGACCCAGTACTTC	CASTLGPSGSLQETQYF
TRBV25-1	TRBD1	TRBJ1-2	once	TGTGCCAGCAGGGACAGGGGGCTGGATGGCTACACCTTC	CASRDRGLDGYTF
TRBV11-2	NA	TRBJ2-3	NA	TGTGCCAGCAGCTTACAGGGTAGCGATACGCAGTATTTT	CASSLQGSDTQYF
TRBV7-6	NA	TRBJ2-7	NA	TGTGCCAGCAGCAGCCAAACAGGGCTCGGCGCCTACGAGCAGTACTTC	CASSSQTGLGAYEQYF
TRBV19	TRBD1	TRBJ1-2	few	TGTGCCAGTAAGGACAGGGATCGGGGGTATGGCTACACCTTC	CASKDRDRGYGYTF
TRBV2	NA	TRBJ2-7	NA	TGTGCCAGCAGTGCGGGGGGCCAGTACGAGCAGTACTTC	CASSAGGQYEQYF
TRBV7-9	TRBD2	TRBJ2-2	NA	TGTGCCAGCAGCTTAGGCGGGGAGGGGACCGGGGAGCTGTTTTTT	CASSLGGEGTGELFF